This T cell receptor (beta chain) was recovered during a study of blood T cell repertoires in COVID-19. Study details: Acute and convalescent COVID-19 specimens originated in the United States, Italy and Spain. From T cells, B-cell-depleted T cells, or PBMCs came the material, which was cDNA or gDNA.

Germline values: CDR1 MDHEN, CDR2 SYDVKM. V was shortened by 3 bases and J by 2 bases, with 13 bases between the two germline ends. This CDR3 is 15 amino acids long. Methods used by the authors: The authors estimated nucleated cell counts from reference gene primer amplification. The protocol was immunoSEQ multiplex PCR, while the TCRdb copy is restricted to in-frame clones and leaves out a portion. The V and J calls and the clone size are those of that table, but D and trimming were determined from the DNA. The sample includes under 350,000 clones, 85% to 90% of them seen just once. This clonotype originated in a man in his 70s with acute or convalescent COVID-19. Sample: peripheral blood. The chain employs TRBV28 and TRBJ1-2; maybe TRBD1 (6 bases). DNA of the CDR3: TGTGCCAGCAGTTTCGGGGGGCGCGAGAACTATGGCTACACCTTC. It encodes CASSFGGRENYGYTF.